This T cell receptor (beta chain) was sequenced during a study of Ad26.COV2.S vaccination and SARS-CoV-2 variants. With regard to this clone: Its target is unknown.

Profiled with immunoSEQ multiplex PCR; TCRdb holds only in-frame clones, not every one. This table holds around 370,000 clones, about 92% found once. Regarding the study as a whole: Following vaccination, spike-specific CD8+ and CD4+ T cell responses reportedly exhibited substantial breadth. Placebo recipients and vaccine recipients were similar in non-spike TCR breadth. The study found higher spike-specific TCR breadth in vaccine than placebo recipients.

Germline CDR1 and CDR2: LNHDA and SQIVND (reference sequence). Trimming pared 3 bases from V and 3 bases from J, leaving 8 bases between. The CDR3 is 13 amino acids. The receptor was isolated from a human donor who had recovered from COVID-19. The sequencing used peripheral blood, collected after recovery from COVID-19. The chain recombines TRBV19 with TRBJ2-5; tentatively, D is TRBD2 (6 bases). CDR3 sequence (DNA): TGTGCCAGTAGTATGACGGGGGAAGAGACCCAGTACTTC. Residues: CASSMTGEETQYF.